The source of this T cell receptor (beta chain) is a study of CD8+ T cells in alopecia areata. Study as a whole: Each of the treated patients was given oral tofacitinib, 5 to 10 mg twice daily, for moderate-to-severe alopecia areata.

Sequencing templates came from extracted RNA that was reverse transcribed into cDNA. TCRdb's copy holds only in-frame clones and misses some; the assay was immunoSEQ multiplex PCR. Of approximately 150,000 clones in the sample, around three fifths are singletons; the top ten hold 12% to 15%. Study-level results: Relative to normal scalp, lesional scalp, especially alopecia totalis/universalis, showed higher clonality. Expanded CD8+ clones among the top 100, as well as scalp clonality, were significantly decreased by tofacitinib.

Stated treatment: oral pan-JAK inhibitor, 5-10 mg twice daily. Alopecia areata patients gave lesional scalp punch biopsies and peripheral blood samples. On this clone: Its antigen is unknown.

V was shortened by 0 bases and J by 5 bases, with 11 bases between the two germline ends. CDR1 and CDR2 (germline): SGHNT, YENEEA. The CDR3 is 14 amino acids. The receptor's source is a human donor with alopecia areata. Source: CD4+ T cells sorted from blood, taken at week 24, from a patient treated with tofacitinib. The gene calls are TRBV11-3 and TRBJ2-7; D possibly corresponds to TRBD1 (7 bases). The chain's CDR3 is CASSLEARGDEQYF. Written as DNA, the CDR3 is TGTGCCAGCAGCTTAGAGGCCAGGGGGGACGAGCAGTACTTC.